The 28 T cell receptor beta chains reported below all come from one sample, sequenced in a study of molecular identifiers for immune sequencing clone quantification. From the PCR reads, TCRdb called clonotypes with MiXCR, one entry per CDR3 protein. Among over 600,000 distinct CDR3 sequences listed, just under 20% were seen once. Material for sequencing was naive CD8+ T cells from blood, with Jurkat cell RNA spiked in. The subset: FACS-sorted CD8+CD4-CCR7+CD45RA+ naive T cells. The receptor source for this set is a human donor in good health. Some libraries in this study had Jurkat cell RNA spiked in.

V and J are TRBV15 and TRBJ2-7, with 8 bases fitting TRBD2. Losses at the gene ends were 0 bases for V and 4 bases for J; bases not matched to a gene: 8. CDR3 size: 16 residues. Germline V gives CDR1 LNHNV, CDR2 YYDKDF (reference sequence). DNA of the CDR3: TGTGCCACCAGCAGAGATCGGGGGGGAAGCCCTTACGAGCAGTACTTC. Translated, it gives CATSRDRGGSPYEQYF.

This clonotype came up once. One end of the junction is discordant with germline, which a read error may explain. The rearrangement links TRBV24-1 to TRBJ2-1; no definite D call. The CDR3 is made up of 15 amino acids. Germline V gives CDR1 KGHDR, CDR2 SFDVKD. The CDR3 coding sequence is TGTGCCACCGGTGATTTTGATGATTCCTACAATGAGCAGTTCTTC. Translation: CATGDFDDSYNEQFF.

This clonotype was seen at least ten times. The CDR3 region is CASSLLLGSGANVLTF. The DNA of the CDR3 is TGTGCCAGCAGTTTATTATTAGGGTCTGGGGCCAACGTCCTGACTTTC. V and J are TRBV27 and TRBJ2-6; no firm D call. The CDR3 consists of 16 residues. The ends were cut back, 1 base at V and 1 base at J, with 8 bases in the middle. CDR1 and CDR2 (germline): MNHEY, SMNVEV (reference sequence).

In this sample, this clonotype turned up many times. The chain couples TRBV5-5 to TRBJ2-5; D remains unclear. The CDR3 loop spans 14 amino acids. Germline assignment: CDR1 SGHKS and CDR2 YYEKEE (reference sequence). The V end was cut by 1 base, the J end by 0 bases, with 7 bases between. CDR3 protein: CASSLSRYQETQYF. Written as DNA, the CDR3 is TGTGCCAGCAGCTTGTCGAGGTACCAAGAGACCCAGTACTTC.

On this clonotype itself: This clone may be a read error of a much larger clone one base away. The chain employs TRBV12-3 or TRBV12-4 and TRBJ2-3; TRBD2 matches 8 bases. The CDR3 runs 14 residues. The CDR3 DNA reads as TGTGCCAGCAGTTTTGGCGGGAGGACAGATGCGCAGTATTTT. It is translated as CASSFGGRTDAQYF.

This clonotype was seen ten or more times. The CDR3 reads CSADPTDYSYNEQFF. The CDR3 nucleotides read TGCAGTGCGGACCCGACTGATTACTCCTACAATGAGCAGTTCTTC. The chain combines TRBV20-1 with TRBJ2-1; D is undetermined. V was shortened by 6 bases and J by 0 bases, with 15 bases between the two germline ends. Germline CDR1 and CDR2: DFQATT and SNEGSKA (reference sequence). CDR3 length equals 15 residues.

This clonotype was seen at least ten times. The V call is TRBV4-3, the J call TRBJ1-4; no firm D call. This CDR3 contains 17 residues. Trimming took 0 bases from V and 8 from J, leaving 19 bases between them. Germline loops: CDR1 LGHNA, CDR2 YSLEER. The CDR3 sequence: CASSQDSVGRRREKLFF. CDR3 in DNA: TGCGCCAGCAGCCAAGATTCGGTCGGCAGGAGGAGGGAAAAACTGTTTTTT.

This clonotype has at least ten counts. The rearrangement links TRBV11-2 to TRBJ2-5; 8 nucleotides agree with TRBD1. The CDR3 length is 15 residues. The ends lost 5 bases at V and 1 base at J; junction bases unmatched: 6. Germline V lookup: CDR1 SGHAT, CDR2 FQNNGV. DNA for the CDR3: TGTGCCAGCAGCCGTACCGGGACAGGCCAAGAGACCCAGTACTTC. Its translation: CASSRTGTGQETQYF.

The chain is built from TRBV13 and TRBJ2-3; unclear D gene. The CDR3 is 14 amino acids. V was cut by 8 bases and J by 0 bases, with 12 bases left in between. Germline CDR1 reads PRHDT; CDR2 reads FYEKMQ (reference sequence). The CDR3 region is CASQESPSTDTQYF. The CDR3 nucleotides are TGTGCCAGCCAGGAGTCGCCAAGCACAGATACGCAGTATTTT.

CDR3 in amino acids: CASRPLRANYGYTF. The CDR3 region has the DNA TGTGCCAGCAGGCCCCTCAGGGCTAACTATGGCTACACCTTC. V gene TRBV6-4 combines with J gene TRBJ1-2; possibly TRBD1 for D (5 bases). Germline V gene data show CDR1 as MRHNA and CDR2 as SNTAGT. V was trimmed by 6 bases and J by 0 bases, leaving 11 bases between them. This CDR3 contains 14 residues.

The DNA for the CDR3 is TGCGCCAGCAGCCACGGCCTTTCGACAGGGAGCACTGAAGCTTTCTTT. Encoded protein: CASSHGLSTGSTEAFF. The V and J genes are TRBV4-3 and TRBJ1-1, with 7 nucleotides matching TRBD1. V was clipped by 3 bases and J by 4 bases; unmatched bases: 11. The CDR3 is 16 amino acids. Germline-derived CDR1 and CDR2 are LGHNA and YSLEER.

There are many counts of this clonotype. The J gene is TRBJ2-6, the V gene TRBV27; no reliable D call. The germline CDR1 and CDR2 sequences are MNHEY and SMNVEV (reference sequence). V was pared by 3 bases and J by 0 bases, with 3 bases between. CDR3 length equals 14 residues. DNA of the CDR3: TGTGCCAGCAGTTTTCACTCTGGGGCCAACGTCCTGACTTTC. Translation: CASSFHSGANVLTF.

This clonotype was recorded a few times. The chain links TRBV7-2 to TRBJ2-1, with no clear D. The CDR3 length is 13 residues. CDR1 SGHTA and CDR2 FQGNSA come from the germline V gene. Trimming left V 5 bases short and J 9 bases short, with 14 bases between. CDR3 sequence (DNA): TGTGCCAGCAGCCCCCGCCTCGTTCCTGAGCAGTTCTTC. It yields the protein CASSPRLVPEQFF. Variable domain in full (rest from reference TRBV7-2 and TRBJ2-1): GAGVSQSPSNKVTEKGKDVELRCDPISGHTALYWYRQSLGQGLEFLIYFQGNSAPDKSGLPSDRFSAERTGGSVSTLTIQRTQQEDSAVYLCASSPRLVPEQFFGPGTRLTVL.

This clonotype was detected many times. The chain carries TRBV20-1 and TRBJ1-1, with D possibly being TRBD1 (6 bases). V lost 0 bases and J lost 3, with 17 bases in between. The CDR3 is 16 residues long. The germline V gene encodes CDR1 DFQATT and CDR2 SNEGSKA (reference sequence). CDR3 amino acids: CSARDTKTGTYTEAFF. Here the CDR3 DNA reads TGCAGTGCTAGAGATACTAAGACAGGCACGTACACTGAAGCTTTCTTT.

Of note for this clonotype: Given a much more abundant clone one base away, this may be a read error. The chain combines TRBV5-6 with TRBJ1-1; D possibly corresponds to TRBD1 (5 bases). This CDR3 spans 13 amino acids. The germline CDR1 and CDR2 sequences are SGHDT and YYEEEE. In nucleotides, the CDR3 is TGTGCCAGCAGCTTAGGCGGGGCAGGAGAAGCTCTCTTT. This sequence encodes CASSLGGAGEALF.

The chain has TRBV28 and TRBJ2-7; 9 bases agree with TRBD2. Germline CDR1 and CDR2: MDHEN and SYDVKM. The CDR3 loop spans 13 amino acids. Trimming removed 4 bases from V and 5 bases from J; junction bases left unmatched: 3. This chain's CDR3 is CASSWTSVHEQYF. As DNA, the CDR3 is TGTGCCAGCAGTTGGACTAGCGTCCACGAGCAGTACTTC.

This clonotype has ten or more counts. V gene TRBV6-5 combines with J gene TRBJ1-1; 7 bases are a match to TRBD1. The CDR3 sequence is 14 residues long. CDR1 and CDR2 from the germline V gene are MNHEY and SVGAGI. V lost 8 bases, J lost 4 bases, and 10 bases stayed unmatched. DNA of the CDR3: TGTGCCAGCCGGGACAGCTTTGTGGGCACTGAAGCTTTCTTT. This sequence encodes CASRDSFVGTEAFF.

This clonotype appeared many times. Its ends do not fully match the called genes, so a read error is possible. V gene TRBV7-7 combines with J gene TRBJ2-2; D may match TRBD1 or TRBD2 (5 bases each). The germline V gene encodes CDR1 SSHAT and CDR2 FNYEAQ (reference sequence). This CDR3 contains 13 residues. In DNA form, the CDR3 reads TGTGCTAGCAGCTTCGGGACCACCGGGGAGCTGTTTTTT. This encodes CASSFGTTGELFF.

Regarding this clonotype: Since a much larger clone is just one base distant, this may be a read error. The V gene is TRBV3-1, the J gene TRBJ2-2; D is perhaps TRBD1 (6 bases). With 4 bases removed from V and 6 bases from J, the gap between germline ends came to 9 bases. Germline loops: CDR1 LGHDT, CDR2 YNNKEL (reference sequence). This CDR3 has 13 residues. This CDR3 is CASSRQESGELFF. DNA for the CDR3: TGTGCCAGCAGCCGACAGGAGTCCGGGGAGCTGTTTTTT.

This clonotype appeared once. A much larger clone lies a single base off, so this may be a read error. This chain connects TRBV6-6 to TRBJ2-7; D may be TRBD1 (5 bases). This CDR3 is built from 16 residues. From germline, CDR1 is MNHNY and CDR2 SVGAGI (reference sequence). The CDR3 region is CASSYSPTEGRYGQYF. As DNA, the CDR3 is TGTGCCAGCAGTTACTCGCCGACAGAAGGACGCTACGGGCAGTACTTC.

The V call is TRBV9, the J call TRBJ2-3, with 8 positions matching TRBD1. Germline assignment: CDR1 SGDLS and CDR2 YYNGEE. J gave up 4 bases and V 0 bases, and 7 bases lay outside the gene matches. The CDR3 runs 16 residues. The CDR3 protein is CASSVEARGLADTQYF. The DNA for the CDR3 is TGTGCCAGCAGCGTAGAGGCCAGGGGGCTCGCAGATACGCAGTATTTT. Complete variable domain (other parts from reference TRBV9 and TRBJ2-3): DSGVTQTPKHLITATGQRVTLRCSPRSGDLSVYWYQQSLDQGLQFLIQYYNGEERAKGNILERFSAQQFPDLHSELNLSSLELGDSALYFCASSVEARGLADTQYFGPGTRLTVL.

This clonotype occurred many times. The chain has TRBV2 and TRBJ2-7; TRBD2 aligns across 11 bases. V lost 4 bases, J lost 1 base, and 3 bases stayed unmatched. CDR1 is SNHLY, CDR2 FYNNEI, per germline. The CDR3 runs to 15 residues. The CDR3 loop is CASSAGTSGSYEQYF. CDR3 nucleotides: TGTGCCAGCAGTGCGGGGACTAGCGGATCCTACGAGCAGTACTTC.

This clonotype was observed many times. The rearrangement joins TRBV2 to TRBJ2-3, with D perhaps TRBD2 (5 bases). Germline CDR1 SNHLY, CDR2 FYNNEI. Trimming removed 0 bases from V and 3 bases from J, with 19 bases in between. CDR3 length: 18 residues. In DNA form, the CDR3 reads TGTGCCAGCAGTGAAGCGCTCCCAGCGGCCTATGGGACAGATACGCAGTATTTT. Translating gives CASSEALPAAYGTDTQYF.

This clonotype was seen many times. The rearrangement uses TRBV5-5 and TRBJ2-3; D not resolved. Germline CDR1 and CDR2: SGHKS and YYEKEE (reference sequence). The V and J ends lost 3 bases and 2 bases respectively, with 10 bases between them. CDR3 length: 14 amino acids. The CDR3 sequence: CASSYWTVTDTQYF. The DNA of the CDR3 is TGTGCCAGCAGCTATTGGACCGTCACAGATACGCAGTATTTT.

This clonotype was counted only a few times. The CDR3 sequence is CSANRRSYNEQFF. Written as DNA, the CDR3 is TGCAGTGCCAACCGGAGGTCCTACAATGAGCAGTTCTTC. The chain links TRBV20-1 to TRBJ2-1, with TRBD2 as a possible D gene (5 bases). V lost 6 bases to trimming and J lost 1 base, with 10 bases between them. This CDR3 has 13 amino acids. The V gene's germline CDR1 is DFQATT and CDR2 SNEGSKA (reference sequence).

This clonotype was counted many times. The rearrangement uses TRBV5-1 and TRBJ2-1, with D perhaps given as TRBD1 or TRBD2 (5 bases each). Germline V gene sequence: CDR1 SGHRS, CDR2 YFSETQ. V lost 4 bases to trimming and J lost 0 bases, with 11 bases between them. The CDR3 consists of 15 residues. The CDR3 DNA reads TGCGCCAGCAGCCAGGGACGGAACTCCTACAATGAGCAGTTCTTC. Its protein is CASSQGRNSYNEQFF.

In this sample, this clonotype turned up many times. The chain is built from TRBV29-1 and TRBJ2-2; 11 positions match TRBD2. Germline CDR1 SQVTM, CDR2 ANQGSEA. The CDR3 runs 17 residues. V trimming: 0 bases; J trimming: 7 bases; junction bases outside the gene matches: 10. The CDR3 DNA reads as TGCAGCGTTGAAGATCCGGTAGCGGGGGGGCTGGACGGGGAGCTGTTTTTT. It specifies CSVEDPVAGGLDGELFF.

To note about this clonotype: A much larger clonotype is one base distant, so this may be a read error. The chain is built from TRBV4-3 and TRBJ2-5; no definite D call. This CDR3 comprises 13 residues. Germline V gene data show CDR1 as LGHNA and CDR2 as YSLEER. CDR3 in DNA: TGCGCCAGCAGCAACAGTAGGGAAGAGACCCGGTACTTC. It specifies CASSNSREETRYF.